This TCR beta chain stems from a study of OX40 agonist ivuxolimab in advanced cancers. CDR1 and CDR2 (germline): SGHTA, FQGNSA. V was trimmed by 2 bases and J by 1 base, leaving 16 bases between them. CDR3 length equals 17 residues. Repertoires were generated with immunoSEQ multiplex PCR, while TCRdb's copy carries only in-frame clones and drops some. The table has about 70,000 clones, around 80% seen once. Study-wide results and caveats: Within 6 weeks, CD4+ and CD8+ blood T cells expanded clonally at 0.1 to 3.0 mg/kg. CD8+ T cells averaged more expanded clones than CD4+. Researchers did not determine the expanded peripheral T cells' antigen specificity.

A remark on this clone: Its antigen is not identified.

The sample in question was CD4+ or CD8+ T cells sorted from blood, obtained in a trial of the OX40 agonist ivuxolimab. The rearrangement links TRBV7-2 to TRBJ2-3; D not certain. This receptor was obtained from an adult with an advanced solid tumor such as melanoma, head and neck, liver or kidney cancer. CDR3 nucleotide sequence: TGTGCCAGCAGCTTATTACACGGCTTAGTGGGCACAGATACGCAGTATTTT. Translation: CASSLLHGLVGTDTQYF.